The next 26 T cell receptor beta chains were all read from a single sample in a study of CD8 T cells in ankylosing spondylitis. TCRdb recomputed calls from the 5' RACE reads with MiXCR, one row per CDR3 protein. Of a few hundred thousand distinct CDR3 sequences listed, around a tenth are singletons. The sequencing input was blood, either unsorted or a sorted T cell fraction (not recorded which). Receptors originate from a female donor with ankylosing spondylitis or in good health (not recorded which).

Ten or more counts support this clonotype. The chain is built from TRBV7-9 and TRBJ2-2, with D perhaps TRBD1 or TRBD2 (5 bases each). The CDR3 totals 16 residues. The germline gives CDR1 SEHNR, CDR2 FQNEAQ (reference sequence). The V gene lost 1 base and the J gene lost 3 bases, with 12 bases spanning the gap. The CDR3 coding sequence is TGTGCCAGCAGCTTAGTTTCGGGGCTGGACACCGGGGAGCTGTTTTTT. It specifies CASSLVSGLDTGELFF.

The chain employs TRBV28 and TRBJ2-7, with D possibly being TRBD1 (5 bases). The V and J ends lost 7 bases and 5 bases respectively, with 15 bases between them. Germline assignment: CDR1 MDHEN and CDR2 SYDVKM. This CDR3 has 13 residues. Here the CDR3 reads CASIPSGLDEQYF. Written as DNA, the CDR3 is TGTGCCAGCATTCCATCAGGGCTCGACGAGCAGTACTTC.

The genes are TRBV11-2 and TRBJ1-1; perhaps TRBD1 as D (5 bases). CDR1 and CDR2 (germline): SGHAT, FQNNGV. V was shortened by 1 base and J by 7 bases, with 10 bases between the two germline ends. CDR3 length: 13 amino acids. The CDR3: CASSLGARGEAFF. In DNA, the CDR3 is TGTGCCAGCAGCTTAGGGGCGAGGGGTGAAGCTTTCTTT.

This clonotype was observed at least ten times. The rearrangement uses TRBV20-1 and TRBJ1-2; 8 positions agree with TRBD1. Looked up from germline, CDR1 is DFQATT and CDR2 is SNEGSKA (reference sequence). Trimming took 0 bases from V and 8 from J; bases not matched to a gene: 8. This CDR3 comprises 14 residues. This CDR3 reads CSARDGQGAGGYTF. The CDR3 nucleotides read TGCAGTGCTAGAGATGGGCAGGGGGCAGGAGGCTACACCTTC.

This clonotype was detected ten times or more. The genes are TRBV5-1 and TRBJ2-1; D is perhaps TRBD1 or TRBD2 (5 bases each). With 2 bases removed from V and 9 bases from J, the gap between germline ends came to 12 bases. This CDR3 region has 13 residues. Germline CDR1 reads SGHRS; CDR2 reads YFSETQ. The DNA of the CDR3 is TGCGCCAGCAGCTTAAGGACAAGCGGTGAGCAGTTCTTC. It encodes CASSLRTSGEQFF.

This clonotype was seen a few times. This sequence may be a read error, since a much larger clone differs from it by one base. The rearrangement links TRBV20-1 to TRBJ2-3; no clear D. The CDR3 totals 17 residues. Germline V CDR1 and CDR2: DFQATT, SNEGSKA (reference sequence). CDR3 DNA: TGCTGTGGCCCCTTTGAAGCTACAAGAGACCGGTCAGATACGCAGTATTTT. Its protein is CCGPFEATRDRSDTQYF.

This rearrangement joins TRBV14 to TRBJ1-2; no reliable D call. Germline lookup yields CDR1 SGHDN and CDR2 FVKESK. Trimming took 1 base from V and 2 from J, leaving 5 bases between them. The CDR3 consists of 13 residues. CDR3 nucleotides: TGTGCCAGCAGCCAAGGACGGAACTATGGCTACACCTTC. It yields the protein CASSQGRNYGYTF.

This clonotype appeared a few times. This chain uses TRBV7-2 with TRBJ2-7, with TRBD1 identical over 10 bases. CDR3 length: 16 residues. In germline, CDR1 is SGHTA, CDR2 FQGNSA. With V trimmed by 5 bases and J by 4 bases, 11 bases remained unmatched. The CDR3 loop reads CASSPHGGTGVYEQYF. The CDR3, as DNA: TGTGCCAGCAGCCCCCATGGCGGGACAGGGGTTTACGAGCAGTACTTC. Drawing the rest from reference TRBV7-2 and TRBJ2-7, the complete variable domain is GAGVSQSPSNKVTEKGKDVELRCDPISGHTALYWYRQSLGQGLEFLIYFQGNSAPDKSGLPSDRFSAERTGGSVSTLTIQRTQQEDSAVYLCASSPHGGTGVYEQYFGPGTRLTVT.

There are many counts of this clonotype. V and J are TRBV5-5 and TRBJ2-2; D is uncertain. CDR1 is SGHKS, CDR2 YYEKEE, per germline (reference sequence). The CDR3 is made up of 15 amino acids. Trimming removed 0 bases at V and 0 bases at J, with 6 bases between. The CDR3 here is CASSLEVSNTGELFF. For the CDR3, the DNA is TGTGCCAGCAGCTTGGAAGTTTCGAACACCGGGGAGCTGTTTTTT.

The rearrangement uses TRBV15 and TRBJ2-7; 7 positions match TRBD1. From germline, CDR1 is LNHNV and CDR2 YYDKDF (reference sequence). Trimming took 5 bases from V and 0 from J; bases not matched to a gene: 10. The CDR3 is 16 amino acids. In DNA form, the CDR3 reads TGTGCCACCAGCGTCAGTGGGACAGTCGGCTCCTACGAGCAGTACTTC. It is translated as CATSVSGTVGSYEQYF.

This clonotype was detected ten times or more. Here the CDR3 reads CASSPHPYRTGDLEQYF. DNA of the CDR3: TGTGCCAGTAGTCCACACCCCTACAGGACCGGGGACCTCGAGCAGTACTTC. This sequence joins TRBV19 and TRBJ2-7; perhaps D is TRBD1 or TRBD2 (5 bases each). The CDR3 loop spans 17 amino acids. Germline V gives CDR1 LNHDA, CDR2 SQIVND (reference sequence). V was cut by 5 bases and J by 6 bases, with 26 bases left in between.

This clonotype was recorded at least ten times. The chain carries TRBV5-1 and TRBJ1-1, with D possibly TRBD1 on 6 matching bases. Germline values: CDR1 SGHRS, CDR2 YFSETQ. This CDR3 comprises 16 residues. V shed 6 bases and J shed 0 bases, with 18 bases lying between them. The CDR3 is CASTSGGRTLNTEAFF. The CDR3 DNA reads as TGCGCCAGCACCTCCGGGGGGCGGACCCTGAACACTGAAGCTTTCTTT.

This clonotype was seen repeatedly, ten times or more. CDR3 loop: CASSPSLDTYEQYF. As DNA, the CDR3 is TGCGCCAGCAGCCCCAGTCTGGATACCTACGAGCAGTACTTC. This sequence joins TRBV5-1 and TRBJ2-7; D unresolved. V was cut by 4 bases and J by 2 bases, with 13 bases left in between. This CDR3 has 14 residues. CDR1 SGHRS and CDR2 YFSETQ come from the germline V gene.

The table lists this clonotype with a few counts. V and J are TRBV7-9 and TRBJ1-1; tentative D call: TRBD1 (6 bases). V was pared by 0 bases and J by 4 bases, with 18 bases between. The CDR3 loop spans 17 amino acids. Germline CDR1 SEHNR, CDR2 FQNEAQ (reference sequence). The CDR3 DNA follows: TGTGCCAGCAGCTTAGCCGGGGGGCGTACAGTTCCCACTGAAGCTTTCTTT. Translation gives CASSLAGGRTVPTEAFF.

Many counts were recorded for this clonotype. Here the CDR3 DNA reads TGTGCCAGCAGTTTAGCCCTAGCGGGGAGGAATGAGCAGTTCTTC. Amino acid sequence: CASSLALAGRNEQFF. This chain links TRBV12-3 or TRBV12-4 with TRBJ2-1; 9 nucleotides align to TRBD2. The CDR3 sequence is 15 residues long. Trimming took 0 bases from V and 7 from J; bases not matched to a gene: 4.

In its sample, this clonotype was seen many times. The V and J genes are TRBV3-1 and TRBJ2-5; maybe TRBD2 (6 bases). V was clipped by 0 bases and J by 2 bases, with 7 bases between them. The CDR3 has 14 amino acids. Germline CDR1 LGHDT, CDR2 YNNKEL (reference sequence). The CDR3 nucleotides read TGTGCCAGCAGCCAAGAGGGACTGCAAGAGACCCAGTACTTC. It translates to CASSQEGLQETQYF.

In its sample, this clonotype was seen many times. The V and J genes are TRBV7-2 and TRBJ1-5; tentatively, D is TRBD1 (5 bases). Germline lookup yields CDR1 SGHTA and CDR2 FQGNSA. The CDR3 is 15 residues long. Between the trimmed V and J ends, which lost 5 bases and 6 bases, there was a span of 17 bases. CDR3 bases: TGTGCCAGCAGCGGAGGGGTGCAGGGCGGTCAGCCCCAGCATTTT. Protein: CASSGGVQGGQPQHF.

This clonotype was observed many times. The chain employs TRBV5-1 and TRBJ2-5, with 9 bases aligning to TRBD2. The CDR3 is 14 amino acids. J lost 4 bases, V lost 2 bases, and 3 bases had no gene match. CDR1 SGHRS and CDR2 YFSETQ come from the germline V gene. The CDR3 bases are TGCGCCAGCAGCTTCACGACTAGCGGAGAGACCCAGTACTTC. It is translated as CASSFTTSGETQYF.

There are many counts of this clonotype. The chain carries TRBV28 and TRBJ1-1; TRBD1 might be the D (5 bases). The germline V gene encodes CDR1 MDHEN and CDR2 SYDVKM. The length of the CDR3 is 16 residues. The V end lost 11 bases, the J end lost 3 bases, and 25 bases lay between the germline ends. DNA of the CDR3: TGTGCCTCTCGCTTTCCCGAGGGAGGGGAGTACACTGAAGCTTTCTTT. Translating gives CASRFPEGGEYTEAFF.

This clonotype was seen repeatedly, ten times or more. V gene TRBV9 combines with J gene TRBJ1-1; D gene uncertain. CDR1 and CDR2 from the germline V gene are SGDLS and YYNGEE. The CDR3 loop spans 16 amino acids. V was pared by 0 bases and J by 2 bases, with 14 bases between. The CDR3, as DNA: TGTGCCAGCAGCGTAGGGGCAGGCGGCTATAACACTGAAGCTTTCTTT. It codes for CASSVGAGGYNTEAFF.

V usage is TRBV20-1 and J usage is TRBJ2-5, with TRBD1 matching 7 bases. CDR1 and CDR2 (germline): DFQATT, SNEGSKA (reference sequence). Trimming cost V 6 bases and J 5 bases; bases outside gene matches: 9. The CDR3 runs to 13 residues. The CDR3 nucleotides read TGCAGTGCAGCTACAGGGGCAGGGGAGACCCAGTACTTC. As protein: CSAATGAGETQYF.

This clonotype has only a few counts. The V and J genes are TRBV20-1 and TRBJ1-1, with unresolved D. Per the germline V gene, CDR1 is DFQATT and CDR2 is SNEGSKA (reference sequence). V lost 0 bases and J 6 bases, leaving 11 bases between the germline ends. The CDR3 is 13 residues long. DNA for the CDR3: TGCAGTGCTAGAGAAATAAGGGTCGCTGAAGCTTTCTTT. Its protein product is CSAREIRVAEAFF.

This clonotype is a singleton in its sample. It is unclear where the CDR3 begins or ends on the DNA, so no DNA is shown, and the CDR3 is as TCRdb lists it. The V and J genes are TRBV12-3 or TRBV12-4 and TRBJ2-2; no DNA check was done on the table's D call, TRBD1. The CDR3 is 17 amino acids in total, end residues counted. CDR3 sequence reads: CASSPLGGGYLPGSCFF.

The gene calls are TRBV5-5 and TRBJ2-7; D remains ambiguous. Germline CDR1 and CDR2: SGHKS and YYEKEE (reference sequence). The CDR3 is 13 residues long. The V gene lost 3 bases and the J gene lost 2 bases, with 9 bases spanning the gap. CDR3 amino acids: CASSSWTAYEQYF. Written as DNA, the CDR3 is TGTGCCAGCAGCTCCTGGACGGCCTACGAGCAGTACTTC.

About this clonotype: An end of the junction differs from the germline gene, which may be a read error. The rearrangement links TRBV5-1 to TRBJ2-3, with a weak D call TRBD2 (5 bases). The CDR3 length is 16 residues. Germline assignment: CDR1 SGHRS and CDR2 YFSETQ. In nucleotides, the CDR3 is TGCGCCAGCAGCCCGAGGGCCACCTCGAGCACAGTTACGCAGTATTTT. Translated: CASSPRATSSTVTQYF.

This clonotype was detected many times. The CDR3 spells CSAILDTFYGYTF. Written as DNA, the CDR3 is TGCAGTGCTATTCTCGACACCTTCTATGGCTACACCTTC. This chain uses TRBV20-1 with TRBJ1-2; no clear D gene. From germline, CDR1 is DFQATT and CDR2 SNEGSKA (reference sequence). The CDR3 contains 13 residues. Trimming left V 4 bases short and J 4 bases short, with 13 bases between.